A selection of T cell receptor beta chains follows, all from one sample in a study of blood T cell repertoires in COVID-19. Only in-frame clones appear in the TCRdb table, and some are missing; sequencing was by immunoSEQ multiplex PCR. Among a few hundred thousand clones listed, 85% were seen once. The sample comprised PBMCs or T cells enriched from blood (not recorded which). The receptors originated from a man aged 35-49 years who had recovered from COVID-19. CDR3s include the opening cysteine and the closing phenylalanine or tryptophan. The D gene is left open where the match is weak. Clone size is given for some rows only: seen once, a few or many times, or a class if the clone is expanded.

abundance: NA; j_gene: TRBJ2-5; d_gene: NA; v_gene: TRBV5-6; CDR3nt: TGTGCCAGCAGCTTGGACAGAGTGTCAGAGACCCAGTACTTC; CDR3aa: CASSLDRVSETQYF
abundance: NA; j_gene: TRBJ2-7; d_gene: NA; v_gene: TRBV4-1; CDR3nt: TGCGCCAGCAGCCAAGTAAGTCCAGGAACCACCTACGAGCAGTACTTC; CDR3aa: CASSQVSPGTTYEQYF
abundance: NA; j_gene: TRBJ2-7; d_gene: NA; v_gene: TRBV6-2/TRBV6-3; CDR3nt: TGTGCCAGCAGTTATTGGGCTAGCCAGGACGAGCAGTACTTC; CDR3aa: CASSYWASQDEQYF
abundance: NA; j_gene: TRBJ2-2; d_gene: NA; v_gene: TRBV18; CDR3nt: TGTGCCAGCTCACTACAGGGCCCCGCGAACACCGGGGAGCTGTTTTTT; CDR3aa: CASSLQGPANTGELFF
abundance: NA; j_gene: TRBJ1-5; d_gene: TRBD1; v_gene: TRBV4-3; CDR3nt: TGCGCCAGCAGCCAACAGACAGGGTTCAATCAGCCCCAGCATTTT; CDR3aa: CASSQQTGFNQPQHF
abundance: NA; j_gene: TRBJ2-5; d_gene: NA; v_gene: TRBV10-3; CDR3nt: TGTGCCATCAGTGAGGAGAATTTTAGATCGGGGACCCAGTACTTC; CDR3aa: CAISEENFRSGTQYF
abundance: NA; j_gene: TRBJ2-7; d_gene: TRBD2; v_gene: TRBV5-4; CDR3nt: TGTGCCAGCAGCAATCTAGCGGGAGTTCATGAGCAGTACTTC; CDR3aa: CASSNLAGVHEQYF
abundance: NA; j_gene: TRBJ1-1; d_gene: NA; v_gene: TRBV20-1; CDR3nt: TGCAGTGCCAGGCCGAACACTGAAGCTTTCTTT; CDR3aa: CSARPNTEAFF
abundance: NA; j_gene: TRBJ2-1; d_gene: NA; v_gene: TRBV12-5; CDR3nt: TGTGCTAGTGGTTTGGAGGGGGATGCTCGGTTCTTC; CDR3aa: CASGLEGDARFF
abundance: NA; j_gene: TRBJ2-7; d_gene: TRBD2; v_gene: TRBV18; CDR3nt: TGTGCCAGCTCACGAGGACTAGCGGGAGACGAGCAGTACTTC; CDR3aa: CASSRGLAGDEQYF
abundance: NA; j_gene: TRBJ2-7; d_gene: TRBD1; v_gene: TRBV6-6; CDR3nt: TGTGCCAGCAGTTACACGAGGGACAGGGGGGGGGAGCAGTACTTC; CDR3aa: CASSYTRDRGGEQYF
abundance: NA; j_gene: TRBJ1-3; d_gene: NA; v_gene: TRBV6-5; CDR3nt: TGTGCCAGCAGTCGGACTTCTGGAAACACCATATATTTT; CDR3aa: CASSRTSGNTIYF
abundance: NA; j_gene: TRBJ1-1; d_gene: NA; v_gene: TRBV9; CDR3nt: TGTGCCAGCAGCGTAGATGCCAATCAGGTAGGGAACACTGAAGCTTTCTTT; CDR3aa: CASSVDANQVGNTEAFF
abundance: NA; j_gene: TRBJ1-4; d_gene: TRBD1; v_gene: TRBV27; CDR3nt: TGTGCCAGCAGTTTAAGGGGGCAAGAAAAACTGTTTTTT; CDR3aa: CASSLRGQEKLFF
abundance: once; j_gene: TRBJ2-1; d_gene: TRBD2; v_gene: TRBV24-1; CDR3nt: TGTGCCACCAGTGCGGGGGGATCCTACAATGAGCAGTTCTTC; CDR3aa: CATSAGGSYNEQFF
abundance: NA; j_gene: TRBJ2-7; d_gene: NA; v_gene: TRBV3-1/TRBV3-2; CDR3nt: TGTGCCAGCAGCCAAGGTGGCGGGAAGCCCTACGAGCAGTACTTC; CDR3aa: CASSQGGGKPYEQYF
abundance: NA; j_gene: TRBJ2-7; d_gene: NA; v_gene: TRBV4-1; CDR3nt: TGCGCCAGCAGCCAAGAGGCGGCTATGAGCTCCTACGAGCAGTACTTC; CDR3aa: CASSQEAAMSSYEQYF
abundance: NA; j_gene: TRBJ2-5; d_gene: TRBD2; v_gene: TRBV7-2; CDR3nt: TGTGCCAGCAGCTTAGCAGCTAGCGGGCGAGAGACCCAGTACTTC; CDR3aa: CASSLAASGRETQYF
abundance: few; j_gene: TRBJ2-1; d_gene: TRBD2; v_gene: TRBV5-1; CDR3nt: TGCGCCAGCAGCTTGGTTGGACGAGGACTAGCGGACAATGAGCAGTTCTTC; CDR3aa: CASSLVGRGLADNEQFF
abundance: NA; j_gene: TRBJ2-7; d_gene: NA; v_gene: TRBV5-8; CDR3nt: TGTGCCAGCAGCTTTGACAGTAACTACGAGCAGTACTTC; CDR3aa: CASSFDSNYEQYF
abundance: NA; j_gene: TRBJ2-7; d_gene: TRBD1; v_gene: TRBV27; CDR3nt: TGTGCCAGCCGCCCCCCGGGACAGGGGGCGAAGAGCTCCTACGAGCAGTACTTC; CDR3aa: CASRPPGQGAKSSYEQYF
abundance: NA; j_gene: TRBJ1-4; d_gene: NA; v_gene: TRBV29-1; CDR3nt: TGCAGCGTTGCTCTGCAGGGTGGTGAAAAACTGTTTTTT; CDR3aa: CSVALQGGEKLFF
abundance: NA; j_gene: TRBJ1-6; d_gene: TRBD1; v_gene: TRBV18; CDR3nt: TGTGCCAGCTCACTAGCCGGGACAGTCTCCTATAATTCACCCCTCCACTTT; CDR3aa: CASSLAGTVSYNSPLHF
abundance: NA; j_gene: TRBJ2-2; d_gene: TRBD1; v_gene: TRBV11-2; CDR3nt: TGTGCCAGCAGCTTCGACAGGGGAGGCGCCGGGGAGCTGTTTTTT; CDR3aa: CASSFDRGGAGELFF
abundance: once; j_gene: TRBJ2-7; d_gene: TRBD2; v_gene: TRBV28; CDR3nt: TGTGCCAGCAGCAGTGTGCCCGGGACTAGCGGGAGAGGGTCCTACGAGCAGTACTTC; CDR3aa: CASSSVPGTSGRGSYEQYF
abundance: NA; j_gene: TRBJ2-7; d_gene: NA; v_gene: TRBV28; CDR3nt: TGTGCCAGCAGTTTTTTCACCCGGGACACCAGCTCCTACGAGCAGTACTTC; CDR3aa: CASSFFTRDTSSYEQYF
abundance: once; j_gene: TRBJ2-7; d_gene: TRBD1; v_gene: TRBV3-1/TRBV3-2; CDR3nt: TGTGCCAGCAGCCTTGGGACAGGGAGGAACGAGCAGTACTTC; CDR3aa: CASSLGTGRNEQYF
abundance: once; j_gene: TRBJ2-1; d_gene: TRBD2; v_gene: TRBV11-2; CDR3nt: TGTGCCAGCAGCGGAGGGACTAGCGGGAGTTGGAATGAGCAGTTCTTC; CDR3aa: CASSGGTSGSWNEQFF
abundance: NA; j_gene: TRBJ1-6; d_gene: NA; v_gene: TRBV10-2; CDR3nt: TGCGCCAGCAGTCAGGGAATTGATTCACCCCTCCACTTT; CDR3aa: CASSQGIDSPLHF
abundance: NA; j_gene: TRBJ1-4; d_gene: NA; v_gene: TRBV2; CDR3nt: TGTGCCAGCAGGGCGTTCTTCGAGGAGGATAATGAAAAACTGTTTTTT; CDR3aa: CASRAFFEEDNEKLFF
abundance: few; j_gene: TRBJ2-5; d_gene: NA; v_gene: TRBV5-3; CDR3nt: TGTGCCAGAAGGATACAGGACCACCAAGAGACCCAGTACTTC; CDR3aa: CARRIQDHQETQYF
abundance: NA; j_gene: TRBJ1-2; d_gene: NA; v_gene: TRBV12-3/TRBV12-4; CDR3nt: TGTGCCAGCACCGACGGGGGGGATGGCTACACCTTC; CDR3aa: CASTDGGDGYTF
abundance: NA; j_gene: TRBJ2-7; d_gene: TRBD2; v_gene: TRBV27; CDR3nt: TGTGCCAGCAGTGCGGGACTAGTCTACGAGCAGTACTTC; CDR3aa: CASSAGLVYEQYF
abundance: NA; j_gene: TRBJ2-1; d_gene: TRBD1; v_gene: TRBV7-3; CDR3nt: TGTGCCAGCTCCTATGGGACAGGGTACAATGAGCAGTTCTTC; CDR3aa: CASSYGTGYNEQFF
abundance: NA; j_gene: TRBJ1-1; d_gene: TRBD1; v_gene: TRBV5-1; CDR3nt: TGCGCCAGCAGCCTCGGGACAGGGGGCGCGGGCACTGAAGCTTTCTTT; CDR3aa: CASSLGTGGAGTEAFF
abundance: NA; j_gene: TRBJ2-3; d_gene: TRBD2; v_gene: TRBV7-2; CDR3nt: TGTGCCAGCAGCTTAGGGTCGGGGGGGCGCGATACGCAGTATTTT; CDR3aa: CASSLGSGGRDTQYF
abundance: once; j_gene: TRBJ1-1; d_gene: NA; v_gene: TRBV4-1; CDR3nt: TGCGCCAGCAGCCGCCATACAGGGGAAGCTTTCTTT; CDR3aa: CASSRHTGEAFF
abundance: NA; j_gene: TRBJ2-3; d_gene: NA; v_gene: TRBV2; CDR3nt: TGTGCCAGCAGTGGATTGGGGGGTACGCAGTATTTT; CDR3aa: CASSGLGGTQYF
abundance: NA; j_gene: TRBJ1-1; d_gene: TRBD1; v_gene: TRBV7-3; CDR3nt: TGTGCCAGCAGCCGACAGGGGAGCACTGAAGCTTTCTTT; CDR3aa: CASSRQGSTEAFF
abundance: NA; j_gene: TRBJ2-7; d_gene: TRBD2; v_gene: TRBV28; CDR3nt: TGTGCCAGCAGCCAGCCGGGCGGGGCTAGCGGGTTACAACCCTACGAGCAGTACTTC; CDR3aa: CASSQPGGASGLQPYEQYF
abundance: few; j_gene: TRBJ2-7; d_gene: TRBD2; v_gene: TRBV9; CDR3nt: TGTGCCAGCAGCGCGGGACTAGCGGGAAACGAGCAGTACTTC; CDR3aa: CASSAGLAGNEQYF
abundance: NA; j_gene: TRBJ2-1; d_gene: NA; v_gene: TRBV3-1/TRBV3-2; CDR3nt: TGTGCCAGCAGCCAAGAAAGAGGGGAGCAGTTCTTC; CDR3aa: CASSQERGEQFF
abundance: NA; j_gene: TRBJ2-1; d_gene: NA; v_gene: TRBV6-2/TRBV6-3; CDR3nt: TGTGCCAGCAGTTACCCCGCAGACACCTACAATGAGCAGTTCTTC; CDR3aa: CASSYPADTYNEQFF
abundance: once; j_gene: TRBJ2-1; d_gene: TRBD2; v_gene: TRBV27; CDR3nt: TGTGCCAGCAGTTCGACTAGCGGATCCTACAATGAGCAGTTCTTC; CDR3aa: CASSSTSGSYNEQFF
abundance: NA; j_gene: TRBJ2-5; d_gene: TRBD1; v_gene: TRBV23-1; CDR3nt: TGCGCCAGCAGTCAATCGGGCAGGGGGCGAGAGACCCAGTACTTC; CDR3aa: CASSQSGRGRETQYF
abundance: NA; j_gene: TRBJ2-7; d_gene: NA; v_gene: TRBV7-2; CDR3nt: TGTGCCAGCAGCTTAGGTTCCCACTACGAGCAGTACTTC; CDR3aa: CASSLGSHYEQYF
abundance: NA; j_gene: TRBJ2-3; d_gene: NA; v_gene: TRBV2; CDR3nt: TGTGCCAGCAGCCCGGTGGGCACCACAGATACGCAGTATTTT; CDR3aa: CASSPVGTTDTQYF